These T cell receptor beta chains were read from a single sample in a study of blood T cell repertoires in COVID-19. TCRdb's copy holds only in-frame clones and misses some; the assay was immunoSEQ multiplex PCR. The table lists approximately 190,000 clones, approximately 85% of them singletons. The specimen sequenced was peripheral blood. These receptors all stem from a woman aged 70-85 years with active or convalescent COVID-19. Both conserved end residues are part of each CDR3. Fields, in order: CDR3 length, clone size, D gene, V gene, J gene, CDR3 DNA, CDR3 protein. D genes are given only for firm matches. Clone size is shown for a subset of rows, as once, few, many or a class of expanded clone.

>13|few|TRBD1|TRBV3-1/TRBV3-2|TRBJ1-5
TGTGCCAGCAGCCCGTCAGGGGGTCAGCCCCAGCATTTT
CASSPSGGQPQHF
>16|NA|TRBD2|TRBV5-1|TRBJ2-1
TGCGCCAGCAGTCCGAGGGCTAGCGGGAGGAACAATGAGCAGTTCTTC
CASSPRASGRNNEQFF
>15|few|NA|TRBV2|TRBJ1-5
TGTGCCAGCAGGAGTCTATTTGGCAGGGCGGCGCGCCAGCATTTT
CASRSLFGRAARQHF
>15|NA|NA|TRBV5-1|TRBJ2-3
TGCGCCAGCAGTCAAACAGGGCGGTTCACAGATACGCAGTATTTT
CASSQTGRFTDTQYF
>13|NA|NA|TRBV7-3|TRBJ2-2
TGTGCCAGCAGCTTAAGGGCCCAGGGGGAGCTGTTTTTT
CASSLRAQGELFF
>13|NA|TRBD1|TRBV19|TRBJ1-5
TGTGCCAGTACGGGACAGGGGCATCAGCCCCAGCATTTT
CASTGQGHQPQHF
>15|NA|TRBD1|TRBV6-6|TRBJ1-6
TGTGCCAGCAGTTACTCGAGCAGGGGGCAATCACCCCTCCACTTT
CASSYSSRGQSPLHF
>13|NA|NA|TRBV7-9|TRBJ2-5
TGTGCCAGCAGCACCTGGGCGCAAGAGACCCAGTACTTC
CASSTWAQETQYF
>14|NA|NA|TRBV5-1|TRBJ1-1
TGCGCCAGCAGCTTGGAGGCAGGGGTCAGGGAAGCTTTCTTT
CASSLEAGVREAFF
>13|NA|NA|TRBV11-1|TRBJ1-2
TGTGCCAGCAGCTTGCTGACAGGCAGCGGCTACACCTTC
CASSLLTGSGYTF
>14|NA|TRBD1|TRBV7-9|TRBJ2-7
TGTGCCAGCAGTCCCGGGACAGGGGTCTACGAGCAGTACTTC
CASSPGTGVYEQYF
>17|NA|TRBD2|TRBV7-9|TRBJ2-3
TGTGCCAGCAGCTTCCTAGCGGGAGGGAGTGGCACAGATACGCAGTATTTT
CASSFLAGGSGTDTQYF
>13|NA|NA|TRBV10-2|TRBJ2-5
TGCGCCAGCAGTAACAGGGCCAGAGAGACCCAGTACTTC
CASSNRARETQYF
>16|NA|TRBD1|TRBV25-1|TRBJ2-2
TGTGCCAGCGTCCCCTCGGGACAGGGGTACACCGGGGAGCTGTTTTTT
CASVPSGQGYTGELFF
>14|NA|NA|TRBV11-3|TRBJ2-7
TGTGCCAGCAGCTTAGATGGAGTCAGCGTTGAGCAGTACTTC
CASSLDGVSVEQYF
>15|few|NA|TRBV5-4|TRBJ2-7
TGTGCCAGCAGCTCGGACTTATTTTTATCCTACGAGCAGTACTTC
CASSSDLFLSYEQYF
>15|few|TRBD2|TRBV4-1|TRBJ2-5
TGCGCCAGCAGCCAAGGGGGACTACCCGGAGAGACCCAGTACTTC
CASSQGGLPGETQYF
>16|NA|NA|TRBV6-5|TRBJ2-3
TGTGCCAGCAGTTACGGGTCGCGGGGTACCTCGGATACGCAGTATTTT
CASSYGSRGTSDTQYF
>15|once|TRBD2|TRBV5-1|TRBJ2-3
TGCGCCAGCAGAGCCGGGACTACCCCGGACCATACGCAGTATTTT
CASRAGTTPDHTQYF
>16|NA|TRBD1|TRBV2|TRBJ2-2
TGTGCCAGCAGGAACAGACAGGGGGTATGGGCCGGGGAGCTGTTTTTT
CASRNRQGVWAGELFF
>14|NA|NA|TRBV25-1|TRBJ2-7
TGTGCCAGCAGACAGGGGGGGAACTCCTACGAGCAGTACTTC
CASRQGGNSYEQYF
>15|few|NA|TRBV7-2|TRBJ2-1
TGTGCCAGCAGCTTAGACTGGAGCTCCTACAATGAGCAGTTCTTC
CASSLDWSSYNEQFF
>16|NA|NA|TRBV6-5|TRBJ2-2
TGTGCCAGCAGTTCCCCGGGGTTGGTGGCAACCGGGGAGCTGTTTTTT
CASSSPGLVATGELFF
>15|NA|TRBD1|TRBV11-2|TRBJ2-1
TGTGCCAGCAGCTTCCGGGACAGTATCTACAATGAGCAGTTCTTC
CASSFRDSIYNEQFF
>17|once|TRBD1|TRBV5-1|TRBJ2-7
TGCGCCAGCAGCGACAGGGGGCTAGCGGTGAGCTCCTACGAGCAGTACTTC
CASSDRGLAVSSYEQYF
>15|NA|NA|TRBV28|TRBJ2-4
TGTGCCAGCAGTGCCCACGGACTAGCCAAAAACATTCAGTACTTC
CASSAHGLAKNIQYF
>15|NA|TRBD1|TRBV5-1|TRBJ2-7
TGCGCCAGCAGCTACCGACAGGGGGTTTCCTACGAGCAGTACTTC
CASSYRQGVSYEQYF
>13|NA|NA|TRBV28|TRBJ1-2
TGTGCCAGCAGTTTAGGACAGTACTATGGCTACACCTTC
CASSLGQYYGYTF
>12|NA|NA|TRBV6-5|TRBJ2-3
TGTGCCAGCAGTGACTCTAGTGATACGCAGTATTTT
CASSDSSDTQYF
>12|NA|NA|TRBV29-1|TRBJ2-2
TGCAGCGTTGAAACACCCACCGGGGAGCTGTTTTTT
CSVETPTGELFF
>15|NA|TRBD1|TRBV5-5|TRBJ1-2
TGTGCCAGCAGCTCACCCGGGACAGGGAACTATGGCTACACCTTC
CASSSPGTGNYGYTF
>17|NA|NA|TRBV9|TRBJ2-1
TGTGCCAGCAGCGTATCCCCCAGGGGACGACGAGACAATGAGCAGTTCTTC
CASSVSPRGRRDNEQFF
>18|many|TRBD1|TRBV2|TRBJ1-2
TGTGCCTCCCACTACGACCGGGACAGGGAAACCCCTAACTATGGCTACACCTTC
CASHYDRDRETPNYGYTF
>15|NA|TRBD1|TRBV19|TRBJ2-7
TGTGCCAGTAGTATCGGGACAGGGGATCCCTACGAGCAGTACTTC
CASSIGTGDPYEQYF
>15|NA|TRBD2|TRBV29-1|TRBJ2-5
TGCAGCGTTGAAAGGGTTAGCGGGAACAGACAGACCCAGTACTTC
CSVERVSGNRQTQYF
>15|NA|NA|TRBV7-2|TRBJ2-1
TGTGCCAGCAGCTCCACTCTAGCGTCTCCGGGGGAGCAGTTCTTC
CASSSTLASPGEQFF
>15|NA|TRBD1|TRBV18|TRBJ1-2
TGTGCCAGCTCACACCCTGGACAGGGGTCATATGGCTACACCTTC
CASSHPGQGSYGYTF
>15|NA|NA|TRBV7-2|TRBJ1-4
TGTGCCAGCAGCTTAGGCGGGAGGGCGCATGAAAAACTGTTTTTT
CASSLGGRAHEKLFF
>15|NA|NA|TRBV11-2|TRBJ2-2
TGTGCCAGCAGCTTAGATCGGCGGTTCACCGGGGAGCTGTTTTTT
CASSLDRRFTGELFF
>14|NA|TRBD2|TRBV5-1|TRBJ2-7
TGCGCCAGCAGCTGGGGGAGCGGGAACTACGAGCAGTACTTC
CASSWGSGNYEQYF
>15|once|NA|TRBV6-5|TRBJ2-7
TGTGCCAGCAGTTACCCCCAGGGCGGTTTGTACGAGCAGTACTTC
CASSYPQGGLYEQYF
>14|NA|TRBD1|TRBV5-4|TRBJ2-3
TGTGCCAGCAGCCGGGACAGGGGCACAGATACGCAGTATTTT
CASSRDRGTDTQYF